Following are 2 T cell receptor beta chains from one sample sequenced in a study of T cells in Graves' hyperthyroidism and ophthalmopathy (dated by TCRdb to about 2019). The library relied on multiplex PCR. Reads for this sample came from an Illumina HiSeq 2000. The TCR beta CDR3 regions were amplified from RNA transcripts. The first round of RT-PCR for the TCR CDR3 was performed with the HTBI primer set and the Qiagen OneStep RT-PCR kit. TCRdb trimmed the raw reads at Q25, called clones with MiXCR and kept productive beta chains. Each entry is one CDR3 protein sequence, shown with its most common DNA and genes. Across this sample there are around 440,000 distinct CDR3 sequences, with roughly 14% seen only once. Of the sample, roughly 15% is held by the ten largest clones. Sequencing used blood. Receptor source: a woman between 18 and 29 years old with Graves' hyperthyroidism.

The V and J genes are TRBV29-1 and TRBJ2-1; D not resolved. V was cut by 4 bases and J by 1 base, with 8 bases left in between. The germline gives CDR1 SQVTM, CDR2 ANQGSEA. The CDR3 extends over 13 amino acids. For the CDR3, the DNA is TGCAGCGTTGCCGGCCTTTCCTACAATGAGCAGTTCTTC. This gives the protein CSVAGLSYNEQFF.

This clonotype was seen many times. The rearrangement joins TRBV18 to TRBJ1-4, with D uncertain. Trimming left V 5 bases short and J 6 bases short, with 13 bases between. Germline values: CDR1 KGHSH, CDR2 LQKENI. The CDR3 contains 14 residues. DNA for the CDR3: TGTGCCAGCTCAACCGGGCGGGGTCATGAAAAACTGTTTTTT. It translates to CASSTGRGHEKLFF.